The clone carrying this TCR beta chain occurred many times. These data belong to a study of T cells after yellow fever vaccination. Study information: Sorting by CD3, CD45RA, CCR7 and CD95 gave EM, EMRA, CM and Tscm subsets.

The authors made TCR cDNA by 5'RACE template switching, adding a universal primer site and UMIs. TCRdb called the 5' RACE reads again in MiXCR, with one record for every CDR3 protein. In the table there are 30,000 to 35,000 distinct CDR3 sequences, approximately 6.6% of which are singletons. The CDR3 totals 16 residues. CDR1 DFQATT and CDR2 SNEGSKA come from the germline V gene (reference sequence). Trimming removed 6 bases at V and 0 bases at J, with 18 bases between. The specimen was PBMCs, either bulk or a sorted T-cell subset (CD4+, CD8+, memory, or dextramer-sorted; not recorded which), collected on the day of the first yellow fever vaccination. This sequence originates from a man between 18 and 35 years old who received the YFV17D yellow fever vaccine. The V and J genes are TRBV20-1 and TRBJ2-1, with a weak D call TRBD2 (6 bases). Here the CDR3 reads CSALDPSARSYNEQFF. CDR3 in DNA: TGCAGTGCCTTAGATCCTAGCGCCCGCTCCTACAATGAGCAGTTCTTC.